These T cell receptor beta chains were read from a single sample in a study of blood T cell repertoires in COVID-19. Sequencing used immunoSEQ multiplex PCR; TCRdb keeps in-frame clones, though not all of them. The sample lists 150,000 to 200,000 clones, around 82% occurring once. Source material: peripheral blood. All receptors come from a woman aged 40 to 50 with COVID-19, enrolled during active disease. The CDR3 runs from the conserved cysteine through the conserved F or W. D genes are given only for firm matches. For some rows the clone size is stated as once, few or many, or as a class when expanded; others skip it.

V	size	D	J	DNA	CDR3
TRBV18	NA	NA	TRBJ2-7	TGTGCCAGCTCACCACCGACTTTATGGGAGCAGTACTTC	CASSPPTLWEQYF
TRBV10-3	NA	TRBD2	TRBJ2-1	TGTGCCATCAGTGAGGGAGCGGGAGGCGCGAATGAGCAGTTCTTC	CAISEGAGGANEQFF
TRBV30	once	NA	TRBJ2-1	TGTGCCTGGAGTGTAGGGGGGGCCTTGGATGAGCAGTTCTTC	CAWSVGGALDEQFF
TRBV7-9	NA	TRBD2	TRBJ2-1	TGTGCCAGCAGCTCTGGACTAGCGGGAGGGGGGGACAATGAGCAGTTCTTC	CASSSGLAGGGDNEQFF
TRBV19	NA	NA	TRBJ1-1	TGTGCCAGTACCTTAGGCGGGGGTCTGGCTGAAGCTTTCTTT	CASTLGGGLAEAFF
TRBV21-1	NA	NA	TRBJ2-1	TGTGCCAGCAGCACCGAAGAGGGTGGGCACAACTACAATGAGCAGTTCTTC	CASSTEEGGHNYNEQFF
TRBV9	NA	TRBD1	TRBJ1-1	TGTGCCAGCAGCGCCAGACAGGGGGGTTATTCTGAAGCTTTCTTT	CASSARQGGYSEAFF
TRBV6-5	NA	TRBD2	TRBJ2-1	TGTGCCAGCAACCTTAGCGGGAGGTTGAATGAGCAGTTCTTC	CASNLSGRLNEQFF
TRBV30	NA	NA	TRBJ1-1	TGTGCCTGGAATATAGGAGGACGGAACACTGAAGCTTTCTTT	CAWNIGGRNTEAFF
TRBV20-1	NA	NA	TRBJ1-1	TGCAGTGCTAAGCTACAGGTAGAAGCTTTCTTT	CSAKLQVEAFF
TRBV4-1	NA	NA	TRBJ2-3	TGCGCCAGCAGCCAAGGACCAGGGTGGTCAGATACGCAGTATTTT	CASSQGPGWSDTQYF
TRBV27	NA	TRBD1	TRBJ1-1	TGTGCCAGCAGCCGATACCAGGGGGGTGCTGAAGCTTTCTTT	CASSRYQGGAEAFF
TRBV24-1	NA	NA	TRBJ1-1	TGTGCCACCAGTGATTTGCCAAACACTGAAGCTTTCTTT	CATSDLPNTEAFF
TRBV18	NA	NA	TRBJ1-4	TGTGCCAGCTCAATAAGCACTGAAAAACTGTTTTTT	CASSISTEKLFF
TRBV12-3/TRBV12-4	NA	NA	TRBJ1-5	TGTGCCAGCAGTAACAAAAATCAGCCCCAGCATTTT	CASSNKNQPQHF
TRBV7-8	NA	TRBD2	TRBJ2-7	TGTGCCAGCAGGGAGCGGGAGCTCTCCTACGAGCAGTACTTC	CASRERELSYEQYF
TRBV5-1	once	TRBD1	TRBJ2-3	TGCGCCAGCAGCAGCGGACAGGGCACAGATACGCAGTATTTT	CASSSGQGTDTQYF
TRBV4-1	many	NA	TRBJ2-1	TGCGCCAGCAGCCACGCGCCGAACAATGAGCAGTTCTTC	CASSHAPNNEQFF
TRBV4-1	NA	TRBD2	TRBJ2-1	TGCGCCAGCAGCCAAGACCGACGGGCACTAGCGGGAGGCAATGAGCAGTTCTTC	CASSQDRRALAGGNEQFF
TRBV9	NA	TRBD1	TRBJ2-5	TGTGCCAGCAGCGATGGACAGGGCTTGGAGACCCAGTACTTC	CASSDGQGLETQYF
TRBV7-3	NA	TRBD1	TRBJ2-5	TGTGCCAGCAGCACTACAGGGGGAGGTGGGGAGACCCAGTACTTC	CASSTTGGGGETQYF
TRBV10-3	NA	NA	TRBJ2-3	TGTGCCATCAGTGACGTCGGGGGTCATACGCAGTATTTT	CAISDVGGHTQYF
TRBV24-1	NA	TRBD2	TRBJ2-1	TGTGCCACCAGTGATCCAGCCGGGACTAGCGGGAACAATGAGCAGTTCTTC	CATSDPAGTSGNNEQFF
TRBV13	NA	TRBD1	TRBJ2-2	TGTGCCAGCAGCGACTATACGACAGGAACAGGGGCCGGGGAGCTGTTTTTT	CASSDYTTGTGAGELFF
TRBV5-8	NA	NA	TRBJ2-5	TGTGCCAGCAGCTTGGTTAGTGGAGGGACCCAGTACTTC	CASSLVSGGTQYF
TRBV25-1	NA	NA	TRBJ1-3	TGTGCCAGCAGTGAAGGCTTTTACTCTGGAAACACCATATATTTT	CASSEGFYSGNTIYF
TRBV5-6	NA	NA	TRBJ1-2	TGTGCCAGCAGTTTTGGGCCTTCGGGAGGAAACTATGGCTACACCTTC	CASSFGPSGGNYGYTF
TRBV9	NA	NA	TRBJ2-7	TGTGCCAGCAGCGTAAGCGCGGGGATCCCCTACGAGCAGTACTTC	CASSVSAGIPYEQYF
TRBV19	NA	TRBD2	TRBJ2-5	TGTGCCAGTAGTTTCCAAGGGACTAGCATGGCAGAGACCCAGTACTTC	CASSFQGTSMAETQYF
TRBV7-9	NA	TRBD1	TRBJ2-7	TGTGCCAGCAGCGTGGGGGACAGGGCGAGCGAGCAGTACTTC	CASSVGDRASEQYF
TRBV19	few	NA	TRBJ1-2	TGTGCCCTAAGTTGGGGCCATGGCTACACCTTC	CALSWGHGYTF
TRBV30	NA	TRBD1	TRBJ2-7	TGTGCCTGGGGGACAGGGCGAGGCTCCTACGAGCAGTACTTC	CAWGTGRGSYEQYF
TRBV2	NA	NA	TRBJ2-4	TGTGCCGGCCGGGACAATAGTTACGAAAACATTCAGTACTTC	CAGRDNSYENIQYF
TRBV28	NA	NA	TRBJ1-2	TGTGCCAGCAGTTGGAGGCAGTCCGATGGCTACACCTTC	CASSWRQSDGYTF
TRBV28	few	NA	TRBJ1-5	TGTGCCAGCAGCCCACGGTCCCTGACAGTTAAGCAGCCCCAGCATTTT	CASSPRSLTVKQPQHF
TRBV2	few	NA	TRBJ1-6	TGTGCCAGCAACGGACAGAGCTCCTATAATTCACCCCTCCACTTT	CASNGQSSYNSPLHF
TRBV5-1	NA	NA	TRBJ2-5	TGCGCCAGCAGCTTACTCGGGACTCACCAAGAGACCCAGTACTTC	CASSLLGTHQETQYF
TRBV12-3/TRBV12-4	NA	NA	TRBJ2-1	TGTGCCAGCAGTTTTGGCCCAAACAATGAGCAGTTCTTC	CASSFGPNNEQFF
TRBV9	NA	NA	TRBJ2-1	TGTGCCAGCAGCGTAGATCTGGGCCACTCCTACAATGAGCAGTTCTTC	CASSVDLGHSYNEQFF
TRBV3-1/TRBV3-2	once	TRBD1	TRBJ1-1	TGTGCCAGCAGCTATTGGACAGGCACTGAAGCTTTCTTT	CASSYWTGTEAFF
TRBV29-1	NA	TRBD1	TRBJ1-1	TGCAGCGACGCAGGGGGATGGATGAACACTGAAGCTTTCTTT	CSDAGGWMNTEAFF
TRBV7-8	NA	TRBD2	TRBJ2-1	TGTGCCAGCAGCTCAGCGGGGGGGCCCGACAATGAGCAGTTCTTC	CASSSAGGPDNEQFF
TRBV3-1/TRBV3-2	NA	TRBD2	TRBJ2-1	TGTGCCAGCGGACTAGCGGGAGGTAGAGGCGACAATGAGCAGTTCTTC	CASGLAGGRGDNEQFF
TRBV30	NA	TRBD1	TRBJ1-2	TGTGCCTCAAGGACAGGGAGCGGCTACACCTTC	CASRTGSGYTF
TRBV19	few	TRBD1	TRBJ1-1	TGTGCCAGTAGTTCGCCAGGACAGGGGTATTTCGCTGAAGCTTTCTTT	CASSSPGQGYFAEAFF
TRBV27	NA	TRBD1	TRBJ1-4	TGTGCCAGCAGGATGGGACAGGGCTACGAAAAACTGTTTTTT	CASRMGQGYEKLFF
TRBV20-1	NA	NA	TRBJ2-5	TGCAGTGCTAGTCCCGGGACTCCGGGGGCCCAGTACTTC	CSASPGTPGAQYF
TRBV5-8	NA	TRBD2	TRBJ2-2	TGTGCCAGCAGCCCGCGGGGGGCGGGTCGCACCGGGGAGCTGTTTTTT	CASSPRGAGRTGELFF
TRBV6-5	NA	NA	TRBJ2-7	TGTGCCAGCAGCCCCGATCCGGAGGTCTACGAGCAGTACTTC	CASSPDPEVYEQYF
TRBV4-1	NA	NA	TRBJ1-1	TGCGCCAGCAGCCATATCCGGGGAAAGAACACTGAAGCTTTCTTT	CASSHIRGKNTEAFF
TRBV15	NA	NA	TRBJ1-6	TGTGCCACCAGCAGAGAAGGGCAGGGGCCTTCACCCCTCCACTTT	CATSREGQGPSPLHF
TRBV7-7	NA	TRBD1	TRBJ1-2	TGTGCTAGCAGCCCACAGGGGTACGGCGGCTACACCTTC	CASSPQGYGGYTF
TRBV16	NA	TRBD1	TRBJ2-1	TGTGCCAGCAGCCAATTTGGACAGGGGACCTACAATGAGCAGTTCTTC	CASSQFGQGTYNEQFF
TRBV2	NA	TRBD2	TRBJ2-4	TGTGCCAGCAGTGACCCCAGGGAGGGAGCCAAAAACATTCAGTACTTC	CASSDPREGAKNIQYF